This TCR beta chain was recorded in a study of T-cell reconstitution after alpha-beta-depleted transplantation in children. From germline, CDR1 is SQVTM and CDR2 ANQGSEA. The CDR3 is made up of 16 amino acids. V dropped 8 bases and J dropped 0 bases, with 20 bases sitting between them. A library of TCRbeta sequences, prepared with unique molecular identifiers, was generated. TCRdb called the PCR reads again in MiXCR, with one record for every CDR3 protein. The table lists about 600,000 distinct CDR3 sequences, about 10% of them singletons. This clonotype was counted ten times or more. Sequenced material: PBMCs from the stem cell graft donor, taken from the stem cell graft. This chain connects TRBV29-1 to TRBJ2-1, with D perhaps TRBD2 (5 bases). The TCR comes from a human donor who donated a stem cell graft to a child with acute myeloid leukemia. The CDR3 loop reads CSLVLAKGSSYNEQFF. In DNA, the CDR3 is TGCAGCCTTGTATTAGCGAAGGGTAGCTCCTACAATGAGCAGTTCTTC.